This T cell receptor (beta chain) was identified during a study of T cells after yellow fever vaccination (dated by TCRdb to between 2017 and 2020). General notes on the study: The SMART-Seq v4 Ultra Low Input RNA kit was used to prepare libraries from fractions with low cell numbers. Bulk TCR alpha and beta repertoires were sequenced longitudinally to track T-cell clones before and after primary and booster YFV17D yellow fever vaccination. Two healthy male donors, one aged 18 to 30 and one aged 30 to 40 years, were included in the cohort. Blood was collected at multiple timepoints before and after primary and secondary immunization, and bulk PBMC replicates and cell subsets were isolated. Findings and caveats that apply to the study as a whole: FACS-sorted repertoires could contain abundant contaminating clonotypes from the bulk population, so computational filtering was required. Most clones expanded after primary vaccination (around 96% of CD4 and approximately 86% of CD8) were re-detected after the booster, suggesting that broad memory maintenance occurred. The secondary T-cell response was weaker than the primary response but faster, peaking on day 5 instead of day 15. A small fraction of clonotypes appeared in both the CD4 and CD8 compartments, likely as a result of convergent recombination. The study included only a couple of donors, which limits how far the findings can be generalized.

As for this clonotype: The antigen it binds to is not known. No qualities accompany the bases; no much larger clone lies one base away.

TCR cDNA was synthesized by 5'RACE template switching, which introduced a universal primer site and unique molecular identifiers. Priming of cDNA synthesis was performed from both the TCR alpha and TCR beta constant segments. Libraries were amplified in two PCR steps, with sample barcodes and sequencing adapters added in the second step. Sequencing of libraries was performed on Illumina HiSeq 2500 (2x100 bp) or NovaSeq (2x150 bp). In the original analysis: MIGEC was used to demultiplex reads and collapse the reads into UMI consensus sequences, and MiXCR was used for V(D)J alignment. Clonotypes responding to the vaccine were identified with edgeR on replicate PBMC samples, with the criteria of FDR below 0.01 and a log2 fold change above 5 up to day 15. Bulk clonotypes were assigned CD4 or CD8 identity according to which sequenced CD4 or CD8 repertoire held them at higher abundance. The public reads were run again by TCRdb, first through fastp at Q25 and then through MiXCR, and only productive beta chains were kept. Every CDR3 protein is listed once, alongside the most common genes and DNA of its rows. The V and J calls and clone size are TCRdb's, not the authors'. This sample comprises around 350,000 distinct CDR3 sequences, 9.5% to 13% of them detected only once. 15% to 20% of the sample goes to the ten largest clones.

The CDR3 sequence holds 18 residues, the cysteine and phenylalanine included. The DNA shown is the 54-base CDR3, in frame from base 1. The germline V end is reduced by 2 bases and the J end by 0 bases; junction bases left unmatched: 10. Interpreted using the paper, the treatment or condition label stands for: live attenuated yellow fever vaccine strain. Two biological replicates of bulk PBMCs were collected at each blood-draw timepoint. A standard Ficoll-Paque protocol was used to isolate PBMCs from peripheral blood. TriZol was used to extract RNA from bulk PBMCs, from CD4 and CD8 fractions, and from dextramer-positive and dextramer-negative fractions.

The rearrangement combines TRBV23-1 with TRBJ2-1; 7 junctional bases match TRBD2. TRBV23-1 is placed among ORFs of uncertain function. Sequencing was performed on PBMCs, taken on the day of the first yellow fever vaccination. This TCR came from a man between 18 and 29 years old who received the YFV17D yellow fever vaccine. The CDR3: CASSQGEGQTSSYNEQFF. The nucleotides read TGCGCCAGCAGTCAAGGGGAGGGTCAGACGAGCTCCTACAATGAGCAGTTCTTC.